The T cell receptor (beta chain) under discussion was sequenced for a study of PD-L1 blockade in urothelial cancer. Overall study context: A median blood sample held around 130,000 T cells and tens of thousands of unique TCRs.

Sequencing was performed with immunoSEQ multiplex PCR; in TCRdb, only in-frame clones are kept and a portion is missing. The data hold approximately 110,000 clones, with approximately 86% observed a single time. Patients in the study were battling locally advanced or metastatic urothelial carcinoma. The TCR comes from a man aged 45 to 65 with urothelial cancer. The specimen was PBMCs, collected around atezolizumab (anti-PD-L1) treatment.

The CDR3 nucleotides are TGTGCCAGCCGTCTCGGGATGGGGAACACAGATACGCAGTATTTT. Translated: CASRLGMGNTDTQYF. The gene calls are TRBV9 and TRBJ2-3; D possibly corresponds to TRBD2 (5 bases). Germline CDR1 reads SGDLS; CDR2 reads YYNGEE. The CDR3 spans 15 residues. The ends were cut back, 7 bases at V and 2 bases at J, with 17 bases in the middle.